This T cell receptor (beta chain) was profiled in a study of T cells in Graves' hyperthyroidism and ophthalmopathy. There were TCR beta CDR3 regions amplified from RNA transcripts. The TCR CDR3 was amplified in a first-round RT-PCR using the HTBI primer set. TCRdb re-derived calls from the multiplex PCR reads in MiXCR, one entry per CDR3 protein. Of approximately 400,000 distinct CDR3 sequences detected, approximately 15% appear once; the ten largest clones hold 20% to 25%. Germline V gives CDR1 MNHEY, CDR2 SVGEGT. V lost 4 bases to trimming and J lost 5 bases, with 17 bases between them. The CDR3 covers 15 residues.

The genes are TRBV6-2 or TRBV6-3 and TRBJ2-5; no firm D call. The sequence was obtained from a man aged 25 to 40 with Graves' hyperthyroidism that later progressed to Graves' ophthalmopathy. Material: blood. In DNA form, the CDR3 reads TGTGCCAGCAGTTTAATTGGCGACATAAGGGAGACCCAGTACTTC. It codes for CASSLIGDIRETQYF.